Presented here are 10 T cell receptor beta chains from one specimen sequenced in a study of T cells after yellow fever vaccination. MiXCR, run by TCRdb on the 5' RACE reads, gives a single entry per CDR3 protein. This sample has roughly 500,000 distinct CDR3 sequences, with roughly 19% found just once. Sample: PBMCs, taken 15 days after the yellow fever booster vaccination. Receptors were obtained from a man in his thirties or forties who received the YFV17D yellow fever vaccine.

This clonotype showed up just a few times. The CDR3, as DNA: TGTGCCAGCAGCCCACTCACGTTGAGCTCCTACAATGAGCAGTTCTTC. It specifies CASSPLTLSSYNEQFF. J is TRBJ2-1 and V is TRBV7-2; D remains unclear. CDR1 is SGHTA and CDR2 is FQGNSA in the germline V gene. V was pared by 5 bases and J by 0 bases, with 14 bases between. The CDR3 totals 16 residues.

The table lists this clonotype with a few counts. The rearrangement joins TRBV20-1 to TRBJ2-5; TRBD1 matches 8 bases. The length of the CDR3 is 14 residues. The germline gives CDR1 DFQATT, CDR2 SNEGSKA (reference sequence). With V trimmed by 5 bases and J by 5 bases, 10 bases remained unmatched. The CDR3 loop reads CSASGTGYPETQYF. The DNA of the CDR3 is TGCAGTGCTTCCGGGACAGGCTATCCGGAGACCCAGTACTTC.

The V call is TRBV30, the J call TRBJ1-4, with 8 bases fitting TRBD1. V trimming: 2 bases; J trimming: 8 bases; junction bases outside the gene matches: 10. Germline lookup yields CDR1 GTSNPN and CDR2 SVGIG (reference sequence). The CDR3 has 15 residues. In nucleotides, the CDR3 is TGTGCCTGGAGTAACCTTGGGGCAGGGGGCGAAAAACTGTTTTTT. This gives the protein CAWSNLGAGGEKLFF.

The sample holds a few counts of this clonotype. This chain joins TRBV28 and TRBJ2-2; D may be TRBD1 or TRBD2 (6 bases each). The CDR3 totals 15 residues. CDR1 is MDHEN and CDR2 is SYDVKM in the germline V gene. Trimming shortened V by 8 bases and J by 7 bases, and 20 bases separated the two germline ends. The CDR3 spells CASLGTTGEDGELFF. CDR3 nucleotides: TGTGCCAGCCTGGGGACAACGGGAGAGGACGGGGAGCTGTTTTTT.

The chain joins TRBV11-1 to TRBJ2-7, with a possible D match to TRBD2 (5 bases). The CDR3 is 13 residues long. Germline CDR1 is SGHAT and CDR2 is FQDESV (reference sequence). V was pared by 5 bases and J by 5 bases, with 13 bases between. The chain's CDR3 is CASSASSSDEQYF. In nucleotides, the CDR3 is TGTGCCAGCAGCGCGTCTAGTAGCGACGAGCAGTACTTC. The whole variable domain, remainder taken from reference TRBV11-1 and TRBJ2-7, is EAEVAQSPRYKITEKSQAVAFWCDPISGHATLYWYRQILGQGPELLVQFQDESVVDDSQLPKDRFSAERLKGVDSTLKIQPAELGDSAMYLCASSASSSDEQYFGPGTRLTVT.

The rearrangement joins TRBV13 to TRBJ2-2; 8 positions match TRBD2. The CDR3 runs to 16 residues. Germline V gives CDR1 PRHDT, CDR2 FYEKMQ (reference sequence). J lost 7 bases, V lost 5 bases, and 12 bases had no gene match. The CDR3 loop reads CASSLGLAGSGGELFF. CDR3 sequence (DNA): TGTGCCAGCAGCCTCGGACTAGCCGGATCCGGCGGGGAGCTGTTTTTT.

V usage is TRBV7-2 and J usage is TRBJ2-5; 7 nucleotides match TRBD2. The CDR3 covers 17 residues. Looked up from germline, CDR1 is SGHTA and CDR2 is FQGNSA. V gave up 3 bases and J gave up 4 bases; unmatched junction bases: 14. Here the CDR3 DNA reads TGTGCCAGCAGCTTCGGCACGGGAGGTCCAAGTGGAGAGACCCAGTACTTC. This codes for CASSFGTGGPSGETQYF.

The chain recombines TRBV4-3 with TRBJ2-7, with 9 bases lining up with TRBD2. The V and J ends lost 6 bases and 1 base, in that order; junction bases with no gene match: 7. This CDR3 is 15 amino acids long. In germline, CDR1 is LGHNA, CDR2 YSLEER. The CDR3: CASREGLAFSYEQYF. CDR3 DNA sequence: TGCGCCAGCAGAGAAGGACTAGCGTTTTCCTACGAGCAGTACTTC.

This chain uses TRBV7-2 with TRBJ2-7; TRBD2 aligns across 10 bases. The CDR3 is 14 residues long. The V gene's germline CDR1 is SGHTA and CDR2 FQGNSA. Trimming at V came to 3 bases and at J to 3 bases, leaving 2 bases not matched to a gene. CDR3 bases: TGTGCCAGCAGCTTTACTAGCGGGGACTACGAGCAGTACTTC. Its protein is CASSFTSGDYEQYF.

CDR3: CAISESMREATDTQYF. As DNA, the CDR3 is TGTGCCATCAGTGAGTCGATGCGGGAGGCCACAGATACGCAGTATTTT. V is TRBV10-3 and J is TRBJ2-3; 8 nucleotides agree with TRBD2. CDR1 is ENHRY and CDR2 is SYGVKD in the germline V gene. V trimming: 0 bases; J trimming: 2 bases; junction bases outside the gene matches: 4. The CDR3 spans 16 residues.